This paragraph reports one TCR beta chain. The data derive from a study of cytotoxic CD8 clonotypes in ibrutinib-treated CLL. Across the whole study: The response samples were taken once patients had been treated for a median of around twelve months, range 6 to 36.

The germline V gene has CDR1 MNHEY and CDR2 SMNVEV (reference sequence). This CDR3 spans 14 amino acids. V was shortened by 0 bases and J by 6 bases, with 12 bases between the two germline ends. Generated by immunoSEQ multiplex PCR, the TCRdb table keeps only in-frame clones and is missing some. The data contain around 41,000 clones, under 80% of them singletons. Sample: PBMCs, taken at disease progression, from a patient treated with ibrutinib. This sequence joins TRBV27 and TRBJ2-7; D is uncertain. This receptor was taken from a human donor with chronic lymphocytic leukemia. In DNA form, the CDR3 reads TGTGCCAGCAGTTTATCGTGGGCGGCTGGCGAGCAGTACTTC. Protein: CASSLSWAAGEQYF.